Listed here are 32 T cell receptor beta chains from one sample, sequenced in a study of blood T cell repertoires in COVID-19 (dated by TCRdb to the early 2020s). The library was produced with the immunoSEQ multiplex PCR assay. TCRdb provides this immuneACCESS table in a form limited to in-frame rearrangements. Some clones are lacking; in checked studies, under half of them reflect an unresolved V gene, and why the rest are absent is not known. Across this sample there are hundreds of thousands of clones, with around 88% seen only once. The ten largest clones add up to under 8.5% of the sample. Sequenced sample: peripheral blood. The source is a woman in her fifties or sixties with COVID-19, enrolled during active disease.

The V gene is TRBV7-2, the J gene TRBJ2-2; TRBD2 is a possible D gene (5 bases). Trimming left V 1 base short and J 8 bases short, with 8 bases between. The length of the CDR3 is 13 residues. Germline CDR1 and CDR2: SGHTA and FQGNSA. This CDR3 is CASSLVPGGELFF. The CDR3 bases are TGTGCCAGCAGCTTAGTTCCGGGAGGGGAGCTGTTTTTT.

Points on this clone: Distinct nucleotide sequences in the sample also encode this CDR3. The chain recombines TRBV11-3 with TRBJ2-3; 7 nucleotides line up with TRBD2. V gave up 3 bases and J gave up 0 bases; unmatched junction bases: 0. Germline assignment: CDR1 SGHNT and CDR2 YENEEA. The CDR3 has 14 amino acids. CDR3 bases: TGTGCCAGCAGCTTTAGCGGGAGCACAGATACGCAGTATTTT. This sequence encodes CASSFSGSTDTQYF.

The J gene is TRBJ1-2, the V gene TRBV29-1; TRBD1 matches 7 bases. The germline CDR1 and CDR2 sequences are SQVTM and ANQGSEA. V was clipped by 0 bases and J by 4 bases; unmatched bases: 8. The CDR3 has 15 amino acids. The CDR3 reads CSVEDGPGQLYGYTF. The CDR3 DNA follows: TGCAGCGTTGAAGATGGACCGGGACAGCTCTATGGCTACACCTTC.

The chain links TRBV7-5 to TRBJ2-1; TRBD1 was called by the table and not checked on the DNA. TRBV7-5 is a pseudogene locus. The CDR3 runs to 17 residues. The CDR3 here is CVRSLGPRGCHYNEQFF. CDR3 nucleotides: TGTGTCAGAAGCTTAGGGCCCCGTGGCTGCCACTACAATGAGCAGTTCTTC.

V gene TRBV19 combines with J gene TRBJ2-7; the D is unclear. The V gene lost 5 bases and the J gene lost 3 bases, with 8 bases spanning the gap. Germline CDR1 and CDR2: LNHDA and SQIVND (reference sequence). This CDR3 has 12 residues. CDR3 in amino acids: CASSANRYEQYF. CDR3 DNA: TGTGCCAGTAGTGCTAATCGCTACGAGCAGTACTTC.

This sequence joins TRBV2 and TRBJ2-3, with 7 bases matching TRBD1. The V gene end was trimmed by 6 bases and the J gene end by 6 bases; junction bases not matched to a gene: 9. This CDR3 contains 14 residues. Germline V gives CDR1 SNHLY, CDR2 FYNNEI. CDR3 in amino acids: CASSTWTGTDTQYF. The CDR3 bases are TGTGCCAGCAGCACATGGACAGGAACCGATACGCAGTATTTT.

This clone was observed a single time. The rearrangement links TRBV6-5 to TRBJ2-1, with TRBD2 matching 8 bases. Germline assignment: CDR1 MNHEY and CDR2 SVGAGI. The CDR3 runs 15 residues. V was clipped by 7 bases and J by 4 bases; unmatched bases: 9. This CDR3 is CASTSPGGRYNEQFF. As DNA, the CDR3 is TGTGCCAGCACCTCCCCGGGGGGGAGGTACAATGAGCAGTTCTTC.

CDR3 protein: CASSHAGGNSPLHF. The CDR3 DNA follows: TGTGCCAGCAGCCATGCAGGTGGGAATTCACCCCTCCACTTT. The V and J genes are TRBV3-1 (or the pseudogene TRBV3-2) and TRBJ1-6; D is unresolved. Trimming removed 3 bases from V and 7 bases from J, with 10 bases in between. This CDR3 region has 14 residues. Germline V gene data show CDR1 as LGHDT and CDR2 as YNNKEL (reference sequence).

This chain links TRBV5-1 with TRBJ2-5, with 8 bases lining up with TRBD2. With V trimmed by 0 bases and J by 1 base, 11 bases remained unmatched. The CDR3 is 18 amino acids. Germline loops: CDR1 SGHRS, CDR2 YFSETQ. The CDR3 nucleotides read TGCGCCAGCAGCTTGGAGTTAAGCGGGGGAAAATTCCAAGAGACCCAGTACTTC. Translating it yields CASSLELSGGKFQETQYF.

V usage is TRBV7-3 and J usage is TRBJ2-5, with D maybe TRBD2 (6 bases). The CDR3 spans 17 residues. The germline V and J ends were trimmed by 3 bases and 5 bases, with 22 bases remaining between them. In germline, CDR1 is SGHTA, CDR2 FQGTGA. The CDR3 DNA is TGTGCCAGCAGCTTTACCCTCAACCGGGGCGGGAAGGAGACCCAGTACTTC. Amino acid sequence: CASSFTLNRGGKETQYF.

This clone showed up just once. This chain joins TRBV7-2 and TRBJ2-5; D is perhaps TRBD2 (6 bases). This CDR3 is 16 amino acids long. V lost 2 bases and J lost 3, with 16 bases in between. CDR1 and CDR2 from the germline V gene are SGHTA and FQGNSA. This CDR3 reads CASSLNRFSGEETQYF. The CDR3 bases are TGTGCCAGCAGCTTAAATCGGTTCTCGGGAGAAGAGACCCAGTACTTC.

This sequence joins TRBV6-5 and TRBJ1-6, with a weak D call TRBD1 (6 bases). From germline, CDR1 is MNHEY and CDR2 SVGAGI. The V end was cut by 6 bases, the J end by 12 bases, with 12 bases between. CDR3 length: 12 amino acids. The CDR3 is CASRYQGRPLHF. CDR3 DNA sequence: TGTGCCAGCAGGTATCAGGGGAGACCCCTCCACTTT.

This chain uses TRBV6-6 with TRBJ1-6, with D perhaps TRBD1 (6 bases). There are 15 residues in the CDR3. Germline assignment: CDR1 MNHNY and CDR2 SVGAGI (reference sequence). Trimming removed 4 bases from V and 9 bases from J, with 16 bases in between. The CDR3: CASSSAGRGGSPLHF. The CDR3 coding sequence is TGTGCCAGCAGTTCCGCGGGGAGGGGGGGTTCACCCCTCCACTTT.

The chain couples TRBV7-2 to TRBJ2-3, with D possibly being TRBD2 (5 bases). Trimming stripped 2 bases from V and 4 bases from J, with 10 bases between. Looked up from germline, CDR1 is SGHTA and CDR2 is FQGNSA. This CDR3 contains 14 residues. Written as DNA, the CDR3 is TGTGCCAGCAGCTTAATTTTCGGGGCAGATACGCAGTATTTT. Translation: CASSLIFGADTQYF.

The rearrangement joins TRBV4-2 to TRBJ2-1; TRBD1 agrees at 9 bases. The CDR3 consists of 15 residues. Germline V CDR1 and CDR2: LGHNA, YNFKEQ. V lost 0 bases, J lost 7 bases, and 4 bases stayed unmatched. CDR3 nucleotides: TGTGCCAGCAGCCAAGAAGACGGACAGGGGAATGAGCAGTTCTTC. It specifies CASSQEDGQGNEQFF.

This chain connects TRBV28 to TRBJ1-4, with 9 positions matching TRBD1. Looked up from germline, CDR1 is MDHEN and CDR2 is SYDVKM. V trimming: 6 bases; J trimming: 6 bases; junction bases outside the gene matches: 5. CDR3 size: 14 residues. CDR3 sequence: CASSLGQGHEKLFF. DNA of the CDR3: TGTGCCAGCAGCCTGGGACAGGGTCATGAAAAACTGTTTTTT.

A note on this clone: Other DNA sequences in the sample encode the same CDR3. The CDR3 DNA sequence: TGTGCCAGCAGCTTGAGTCAGATGAACACTGAAGCTTTCTTT. This codes for CASSLSQMNTEAFF. The rearrangement uses TRBV5-5 and TRBJ1-1, with D hard to call. The germline V and J ends were trimmed by 1 base and 0 bases, with 7 bases remaining between them. Germline CDR1 is SGHKS and CDR2 is YYEKEE (reference sequence). The CDR3 spans 14 residues.

This clone was counted a single time. This CDR3 is CASSLTGGSGNTIYF. The CDR3 nucleotides are TGCGCCAGCAGCCTCACAGGGGGCTCTGGAAACACCATATATTTT. V usage is TRBV5-1 and J usage is TRBJ1-3; 8 bases align to TRBD1. CDR3 length: 15 residues. Germline values: CDR1 SGHRS, CDR2 YFSETQ. The V and J ends lost 4 bases and 0 bases, in that order; junction bases with no gene match: 3.

This clone was seen more than once but under ten times. The chain is built from TRBV14 and TRBJ2-7; D possibly corresponds to TRBD1 (6 bases). Trimming removed 3 bases from V and 6 bases from J, with 15 bases in between. The CDR3 runs 14 residues. The V gene's germline CDR1 is SGHDN and CDR2 FVKESK. The CDR3 nucleotides are TGTGCCAGCAGCCAGTACAGGGACCTGGGCGAGCAGTACTTC. It yields the protein CASSQYRDLGEQYF.

This clone was seen a handful of times. This chain links TRBV4-1 with TRBJ2-7; tentatively, D is TRBD1 (6 bases). Germline loops: CDR1 MGHRA, CDR2 YSYEKL. The CDR3 loop spans 15 amino acids. Trimming took 4 bases from V and 2 from J, leaving 15 bases between them. The DNA for the CDR3 is TGCGCCAGCAGCCTCGGGGCAGGGGCTACCTACGAGCAGTACTTC. This translates into CASSLGAGATYEQYF.

The rearrangement uses TRBV14 and TRBJ1-2; TRBD1 matches at 7 bases. V was clipped by 8 bases and J by 8 bases; unmatched bases: 8. Per germline, CDR1 SGHDN and CDR2 FVKESK. The CDR3 has 12 amino acids. CDR3 protein: CASAQGVEGYTF. The CDR3 nucleotides are TGTGCCAGCGCCCAGGGGGTGGAAGGCTACACCTTC.

This rearrangement joins TRBV10-3 to TRBJ2-3, with D perhaps TRBD1 (5 bases). V was trimmed by 3 bases and J by 0 bases, leaving 16 bases between them. Germline lookup yields CDR1 ENHRY and CDR2 SYGVKD. This CDR3 comprises 17 residues. The DNA of the CDR3 is TGTGCCATCAGTGACACCCAGACAGCCTCTAGCACAGATACGCAGTATTTT. The encoded protein is CAISDTQTASSTDTQYF.

The chain uses TRBV6-5 and TRBJ2-7; 8 bases align to TRBD2. This CDR3 has 14 amino acids. CDR1 is MNHEY and CDR2 is SVGAGI in the germline V gene. Unmatched junction bases numbered 3, after V lost 2 bases and J lost 3 bases. The CDR3 sequence is CASSYVAGNYEQYF. The CDR3 DNA follows: TGTGCCAGCAGTTACGTAGCGGGGAACTACGAGCAGTACTTC.

The J gene is TRBJ2-5, the V gene TRBV5-6, with TRBD2 as a possible D gene (6 bases). CDR1 is SGHDT, CDR2 YYEEEE, per germline. This CDR3 has 17 amino acids. V was pared by 0 bases and J by 3 bases, with 18 bases between. The CDR3 sequence is CASSLAWEPGVKETQYF. The CDR3 coding sequence is TGTGCCAGCAGCTTGGCATGGGAGCCGGGAGTTAAAGAGACCCAGTACTTC.

This sequence joins TRBV3-1 (or the pseudogene TRBV3-2) and TRBJ1-2; 9 bases are shared with TRBD1. Germline CDR1 is LGHDT and CDR2 is YNNKEL (reference sequence). The CDR3 loop spans 14 amino acids. V was clipped by 3 bases and J by 10 bases; unmatched bases: 9. The CDR3 DNA follows: TGTGCCAGCAGCCACCTAAACGGACAGGGGAACTACACCTTC. Translation: CASSHLNGQGNYTF.

This chain connects TRBV7-9 to TRBJ2-7, with 7 bases fitting TRBD1. Germline V gene data show CDR1 as SEHNR and CDR2 as FQNEAQ (reference sequence). V lost 3 bases and J lost 5; bases outside the gene matches: 7. The CDR3 has 14 amino acids. The CDR3 sequence is CASSFRDSADEQYF. As DNA, the CDR3 is TGTGCCAGCAGCTTTAGGGACAGCGCTGACGAGCAGTACTTC.

The rearrangement links TRBV6-5 to TRBJ1-2; D possibly corresponds to TRBD1 (6 bases). CDR3 length equals 12 residues. Germline V CDR1 and CDR2: MNHEY, SVGAGI. Trimming pared 10 bases from V and 4 bases from J, leaving 13 bases between. This CDR3 reads CATNGQSYGYTF. The DNA of the CDR3 is TGTGCCACAAATGGACAGTCCTATGGCTACACCTTC.

The CDR3 DNA sequence: TGTGCCAGCAGCTTGCCCGGGACAGGGGCCACTGAAGCTTTCTTT. Protein product: CASSLPGTGATEAFF. The chain links TRBV7-9 to TRBJ1-1; 10 positions agree with TRBD1. Germline CDR1 is SEHNR and CDR2 is FQNEAQ (reference sequence). This CDR3 comprises 15 residues. The trim removed 3 bases at V and 4 bases at J, leaving 5 bases unmatched.

The gene calls are TRBV19 and TRBJ2-7; 7 bases agree with TRBD2. CDR3 length: 12 residues. Germline V gene data show CDR1 as LNHDA and CDR2 as SQIVND (reference sequence). With V trimmed by 6 bases and J by 6 bases, 5 bases remained unmatched. The CDR3 loop reads CASSRPGGEQYF. Here the CDR3 DNA reads TGTGCCAGTAGCCGGCCGGGAGGCGAGCAGTACTTC.

The V call is TRBV5-1, the J call TRBJ1-1; TRBD1 might be the D (5 bases). V was trimmed by 4 bases and J by 11 bases, leaving 21 bases between them. CDR1 and CDR2 from the germline V gene are SGHRS and YFSETQ. CDR3 length equals 14 residues. CDR3 sequence (DNA): TGCGCCAGCAGCCTCACCGACGCGGGGCTGACGGCTTTCTTT. Its translation is CASSLTDAGLTAFF.

The chain employs TRBV5-4 and TRBJ2-6, with 8 bases that match TRBD2. J gave up 2 bases and V 2 bases, and 6 bases lay outside the gene matches. CDR3 length: 17 amino acids. The germline V gene has CDR1 SGHNT and CDR2 YYREEE (reference sequence). This CDR3 is CASSFKTGGPGANVLTF. In DNA, the CDR3 is TGTGCCAGCAGCTTTAAGACGGGGGGGCCTGGGGCCAACGTCCTGACTTTC.

The chain uses TRBV15 and TRBJ2-3, with 7 bases matching TRBD2. The CDR3 length is 15 residues. Trimming cost V 5 bases and J 6 bases; bases outside gene matches: 11. Germline V gene sequence: CDR1 LNHNV, CDR2 YYDKDF (reference sequence). The CDR3 spells CATSSIALGGDTQYF. The CDR3 nucleotides are TGTGCCACCAGCTCTATCGCTCTGGGGGGGGATACGCAGTATTTT. The variable domain in full, completed from reference TRBV15 and TRBJ2-3, reads DAMVIQNPRYQVTQFGKPVTLSCSQTLNHNVMYWYQQKSSQAPKLLFHYYDKDFNNEADTPDNFQSRRPNTSFCFLDIRSPGLGDTAMYLCATSSIALGGDTQYFGPGTRLTVL.